This T cell receptor (beta chain) emerged from a study of blood T cell repertoires in COVID-19. In the study overall: Samples representing acute and convalescent COVID-19 were sourced from the United States, Italy and Spain. PBMCs, B-cell-depleted T cells, or T cells provided the cDNA or gDNA that made up the material.

The method was immunoSEQ multiplex PCR; TCRdb's version includes in-frame clones alone and lacks a portion of them. Of tens of thousands of clones in the sample, about 84% are singletons; the top ten hold 25%. The CDR3 extends over 16 amino acids. Germline CDR1 LGHNA, CDR2 YSLEER. Trimming cost V 1 base and J 3 bases, with 12 bases left between them. The sample comprised peripheral blood. The chain links TRBV4-3 to TRBJ1-4, with D possibly being TRBD1 (5 bases). This TCR was recovered from a human donor in a cohort sampled during active COVID-19. Here the CDR3 reads CASSQVPGGANEKLFF. The CDR3 nucleotides are TGCGCCAGCAGCCAAGTCCCCGGGGGGGCTAATGAAAAACTGTTTTTT.